The 9 T cell receptor beta chains presented below share a single source sample, sequenced in a study of glioma-infiltrating T cells. Amplification of TCR alpha and beta CDR3 regions from RNA used iRepertoire nested multiplex PCR. MiXCR, run by TCRdb on the multiplex PCR reads, gives a single entry per CDR3 protein. The repertoire consists of 300,000 to 400,000 distinct CDR3 sequences, with roughly two fifths occurring once and the leading ten covering 12%. The sequencing input was glioma tissue, nonneoplastic brain tissue, or PBMCs (not recorded which). These receptors all come from a human donor with low-grade glioma or glioblastoma, undergoing nonglioma brain surgery, or in good health (not recorded which).

With regard to this clonotype: This may be a read error, as it is one base from a much larger clone. The chain is built from TRBV15 and TRBJ2-1; no clear D gene. V lost 7 bases, J lost 3 bases, and 13 bases lay in between. Germline CDR1 and CDR2: LNHNV and YYDKDF (reference sequence). The CDR3 covers 14 residues. The CDR3 sequence: CATIARLNYNEQFF. In DNA, the CDR3 is TGTGCCACCATCGCAAGACTGAACTACAATGAGCAGTTCTTC.

The J gene is TRBJ1-2, the V gene TRBV4-3; 7 bases are a match to TRBD1. V shed 4 bases, J shed 2 bases, and the junction held 7 bases outside the gene matches. The CDR3 loop spans 15 amino acids. Per germline, CDR1 LGHNA and CDR2 YSLEER. The DNA for the CDR3 is TGCGCCAGCAGCCCTCACGGACAGGCAAACTATGGCTACACCTTC. Its translation is CASSPHGQANYGYTF.

This clonotype has a single count. The CDR3 does not end in the conserved phenylalanine or tryptophan, so this is likely a read error. The rearrangement joins TRBV20-1 to TRBJ2-1, with 8 nucleotides matching TRBD2. From germline, CDR1 is DFQATT and CDR2 SNEGSKA (reference sequence). There are 13 residues in the CDR3. V trimming: 6 bases; J trimming: 8 bases; junction bases outside the gene matches: 9. CDR3 nucleotides: TGCAGTGCAGCCGGGACTAGTGTCTATGAGCAGTTCTAC. It translates to CSAAGTSVYEQFY.

For this clonotype: A much larger clonotype is one base distant, so this may be a read error. The chain carries TRBV28 and TRBJ2-1, with 9 positions matching TRBD2. The V gene end was trimmed by 2 bases and the J gene end by 10 bases; junction bases not matched to a gene: 6. This CDR3 contains 14 residues. The germline V gene encodes CDR1 MDHEN and CDR2 SYDVKM. Written as DNA, the CDR3 is TGTGCCAGCAGTTTAGCGGGAGGGCCGGGCGAGCAGTTCTTC. Translated: CASSLAGGPGEQFF.

This clonotype was observed a handful of times. The gene calls are TRBV18 and TRBJ1-1; unclear D gene. Germline V gives CDR1 KGHSH, CDR2 LQKENI. The CDR3 length is 12 residues. Trimming pared 7 bases from V and 1 base from J, leaving 7 bases between. CDR3 nucleotides: TGTGCCAGCTTGTCCCCGAACACTGAAGCTTTCTTT. It is translated as CASLSPNTEAFF.

The rearrangement uses TRBV7-2 and TRBJ2-3; D may correspond to TRBD1 or TRBD2 (5 bases each). The CDR3 covers 14 residues. Germline-derived CDR1 and CDR2 are SGHTA and FQGNSA. Trimming removed 5 bases at V and 3 bases at J, with 12 bases between. The CDR3 region has the DNA TGTGCCAGCAGCAGTGGGGGATGGACAGATACGCAGTATTTT. It specifies CASSSGGWTDTQYF. Full variable domain (rest looked up from reference TRBV7-2 and TRBJ2-3): GAGVSQSPSNKVTEKGKDVELRCDPISGHTALYWYRQSLGQGLEFLIYFQGNSAPDKSGLPSDRFSAERTGGSVSTLTIQRTQQEDSAVYLCASSSGGWTDTQYFGPGTRLTVL.

A remark on this clonotype: With a much larger clone just one base away, this may be a read error. This chain connects TRBV20-1 to TRBJ1-1; D is undetermined. The CDR3 spans 11 residues. From germline, CDR1 is DFQATT and CDR2 SNEGSKA (reference sequence). The CDR3 region has the DNA TGCAGTGCTATTAGATCCCGGGAAGCTTTATTT. Translation: CSAIRSREALF.

Points on this clonotype: This may come from a read error, since a much larger clone is one base off. V usage is TRBV6-1 and J usage is TRBJ1-1; 7 bases are shared with TRBD1. Germline CDR1 and CDR2: MNHNS and SASEGT. There are 14 residues in the CDR3. In nucleotides, the CDR3 is TGTGCCAGGAGTGAAGGAGGGGACAGCACTGAAGCTTTCTTT. Its protein product is CARSEGGDSTEAFF.

The J gene is TRBJ2-1, the V gene TRBV28, with TRBD1 matching 7 bases. The germline V gene has CDR1 MDHEN and CDR2 SYDVKM. V was pared by 3 bases and J by 10 bases, with 9 bases of the junction left unmatched. The CDR3 is 14 amino acids. CDR3 protein: CASSFTGQSYEQFF. The CDR3 DNA is TGTGCCAGCAGTTTCACGGGACAGTCCTACGAGCAGTTCTTC.